A selection of T cell receptor beta chains follows, all from one sample in a study of response to subunit inactivated influenza vaccine. TCRdb reanalysed the RT-PCR reads using MiXCR and keeps one entry per CDR3 protein. The sample carries 860,000 or so distinct CDR3 sequences, 21% recorded once. The sample was PBMCs from blood, taken around 5 days after vaccination. Receptors were obtained from a man aged 50-59 years who received an inactivated influenza vaccine. CDR3s include the opening cysteine and the closing phenylalanine or tryptophan. A D gene is named only where the DNA matches it firmly. The listing skips clone size in some rows; elsewhere it reads once, few, many or a size class.

>TRBJ2-5|NA|14|TRBV5-5|NA
CASSLAPGRETQYF
TGTGCCAGCAGCTTGGCTCCAGGGCGGGAGACCCAGTACTTC
>TRBJ1-2|few|15|TRBV18|NA
CASSPNDGINYGYTF
TGTGCCAGCTCACCGAATGACGGTATCAACTATGGCTACACCTTC
>TRBJ1-1|few|16|TRBV20-1|TRBD1
CSARTVGQGGSTEAFF
TGCAGTGCTAGAACGGTAGGACAGGGTGGATCCACTGAAGCTTTCTTT
>TRBJ2-5|few|16|TRBV5-1|TRBD1
CASSLSTGGRGETQYF
TGCGCCAGCAGCTTGTCGACAGGGGGAAGAGGTGAGACCCAGTACTTC
>TRBJ2-7|few|14|TRBV11-2|NA
CASSLDRISYEQYF
TGTGCCAGCAGCTTAGATCGAATCTCCTACGAGCAGTACTTC
>TRBJ2-7|NA|15|TRBV11-1|TRBD1
CASSLALDRGYEQYF
TGTGCCAGCAGCTTAGCACTGGACAGGGGCTACGAGCAGTACTTC
>TRBJ1-5|NA|15|TRBV20-1|NA
CSAVEGTRANQPQHF
TGCAGTGCTGTAGAGGGAACCAGGGCCAATCAGCCCCAGCATTTT
>TRBJ2-1|NA|14|TRBV7-9|NA
CASSLWPAIKEQFF
TGTGCCAGCAGCTTATGGCCGGCTATCAAGGAGCAGTTCTTC
>TRBJ2-1|few|11|TRBV12-3/TRBV12-4|NA
CASSSRVEQFF
TGTGCCAGCAGTTCGAGGGTTGAGCAGTTCTTC
>TRBJ2-2|NA|17|TRBV9|TRBD1
CASSVPGQGPDTGELFF
TGTGCCAGCAGCGTACCTGGACAGGGGCCCGACACCGGGGAGCTGTTTTTT
>TRBJ2-3|NA|16|TRBV12-3/TRBV12-4|TRBD2
CASSPRLASGRDTQYF
TGTGCCAGCAGCCCCCGACTAGCTAGTGGGAGAGATACGCAGTATTTT
>TRBJ1-6|few|15|TRBV4-3|NA
CASSQDGLYNSPLHF
TGCGCCAGCAGCCAAGACGGTCTCTATAATTCACCCCTCCACTTT
>TRBJ2-3|NA|20|TRBV4-3|TRBD2
CASSQGRRTSRLAYTDTQYF
TGCGCCAGCAGCCAAGGTCGTAGGACTAGCAGGTTGGCCTACACAGATACGCAGTATTTT
>TRBJ2-2|NA|18|TRBV4-1|NA
CASSQVFMGGPNTGELFF
TGCGCCAGCAGCCAAGTATTCATGGGGGGACCGAACACCGGGGAGCTGTTTTTT
>TRBJ2-1|many|15|TRBV27|NA
CASSFLGGEAGEQFF
TGTGCCAGCAGTTTCCTAGGGGGGGAAGCAGGGGAGCAGTTCTTC
>TRBJ2-7|few|16|TRBV7-8|TRBD2
CASSLARWEGIYEQYF
TGTGCCAGCAGCTTAGCGCGCTGGGAGGGGATCTACGAGCAGTACTTC
>TRBJ2-7|many|14|TRBV20-1|NA
CSAVKISGEGEQYF
TGCAGTGCAGTCAAAATTTCGGGGGAAGGTGAGCAGTACTTC
>TRBJ2-2|NA|15|TRBV6-2/TRBV6-3|NA
CASSLEGTFTGELFF
TGTGCCAGCAGCTTAGAGGGGACTTTCACCGGGGAGCTGTTTTTT
>TRBJ2-1|NA|16|TRBV7-9|NA
CASSRGSGVGHNEQFF
TGTGCCAGCAGCCGAGGATCAGGAGTTGGCCACAATGAGCAGTTCTTC
>TRBJ2-7|NA|16|TRBV4-3|TRBD1
CASSLRADRSAYEQYF
TGCGCCAGCAGCCTACGAGCGGACAGGAGCGCCTACGAGCAGTACTTC
>TRBJ1-5|NA|16|TRBV12-3/TRBV12-4|NA
CASSFTSQGPRQPQHF
TGTGCCAGCAGTTTTACCTCTCAAGGGCCCAGGCAGCCCCAGCATTTT
>TRBJ2-7|few|15|TRBV7-2|NA
CASSSSQVGLREQYF
TGTGCCAGCAGCTCCAGCCAGGTGGGTCTTCGAGAGCAGTACTTC
>TRBJ2-4|few|15|TRBV18|TRBD1
CASSTVRDRGNIQYF
TGTGCCAGCTCAACAGTCCGGGACAGGGGTAACATTCAGTACTTC
>TRBJ1-1|few|14|TRBV28|NA
CASRQGTMNTEAFF
TGTGCCAGCAGACAGGGAACCATGAACACTGAAGCTTTCTTT
>TRBJ2-2|NA|18|TRBV15|TRBD1
CATSRGNTGGGNTGELFF
TGTGCCACCAGCAGGGGGAACACAGGGGGCGGGAACACCGGGGAGCTGTTTTTT
>TRBJ2-1|NA|13|TRBV11-3|NA
CASSRGLTNEQFF
TGTGCCAGCAGCCGGGGACTTACCAATGAGCAGTTCTTC
>TRBJ2-1|few|17|TRBV11-2|TRBD2
CASSSQLMTGGFDEQFF
TGTGCCAGCAGCTCCCAATTAATGACGGGGGGTTTCGATGAGCAGTTCTTC
>TRBJ2-5|NA|15|TRBV7-6|NA
CASSPVEGQRETQYF
TGTGCCAGCAGCCCCGTTGAGGGACAAAGAGAGACCCAGTACTTC
>TRBJ2-3|NA|16|TRBV14|NA
CASSQWGDSLTDTQYF
TGTGCCAGCAGCCAATGGGGGGACAGCCTCACAGATACGCAGTATTTT
>TRBJ2-7|NA|13|TRBV20-1|TRBD2
CSAIRGGYYEQYF
TGCAGTGCTATACGGGGGGGATACTACGAGCAGTACTTC
>TRBJ1-1|once|15|TRBV12-3/TRBV12-4|TRBD1
CASRPQDRPYTEAFF
TGTGCCAGCAGGCCTCAGGACAGGCCTTACACTGAAGCTTTCTTT
>TRBJ2-3|few|14|TRBV6-2/TRBV6-3|NA
CASSYASEIDTQYF
TGTGCCAGCAGTTACGCCAGCGAGATAGATACGCAGTATTTT
>TRBJ1-1|NA|15|TRBV5-1|NA
CASSRDAHGVSEAFF
TGCGCCAGCAGCCGAGACGCTCACGGAGTCTCTGAAGCTTTCTTT
>TRBJ2-7|NA|14|TRBV6-5|TRBD1
CASSYGDRIYEQYF
TGTGCCAGCAGTTACGGGGACAGGATCTACGAGCAGTACTTC
>TRBJ2-1|many|14|TRBV29-1|NA
CSVEGWAGYNEQFF
TGCAGCGTTGAGGGTTGGGCGGGTTACAATGAGCAGTTCTTC